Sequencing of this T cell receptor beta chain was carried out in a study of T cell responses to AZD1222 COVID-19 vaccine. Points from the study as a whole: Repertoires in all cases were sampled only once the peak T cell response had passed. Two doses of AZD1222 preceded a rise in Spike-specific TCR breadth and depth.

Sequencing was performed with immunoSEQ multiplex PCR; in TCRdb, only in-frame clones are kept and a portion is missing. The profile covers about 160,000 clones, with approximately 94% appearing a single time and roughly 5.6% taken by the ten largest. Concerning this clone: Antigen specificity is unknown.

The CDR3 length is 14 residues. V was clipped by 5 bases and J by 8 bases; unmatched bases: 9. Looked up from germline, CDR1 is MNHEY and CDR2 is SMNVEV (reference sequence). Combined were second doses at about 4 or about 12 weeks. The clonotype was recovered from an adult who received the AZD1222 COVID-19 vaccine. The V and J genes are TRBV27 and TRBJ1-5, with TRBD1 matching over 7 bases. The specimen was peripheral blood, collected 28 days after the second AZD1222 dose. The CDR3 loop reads CASSGDRGEKPQHF. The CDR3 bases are TGTGCCAGCAGTGGGGACAGAGGTGAAAAGCCCCAGCATTTT.